Presented here are 30 T cell receptor beta chains from one specimen sequenced in a study of T cell responses to AZD1222 COVID-19 vaccine. Method: immunoSEQ multiplex PCR; TCRdb's copy keeps in-frame clones and lacks some. Of approximately 130,000 clones listed, approximately 90% are singletons. The specimen was peripheral blood, collected 28 days after the second AZD1222 dose. The receptors derive from an adult who received the AZD1222 COVID-19 vaccine.

This chain links TRBV5-6 with TRBJ1-5; D perhaps matches TRBD1 (5 bases). Germline assignment: CDR1 SGHDT and CDR2 YYEEEE. CDR3 size: 15 residues. The ends were cut back, 2 bases at V and 0 bases at J, with 9 bases in the middle. The CDR3 protein is CASSFGTVSNQPQHF. CDR3 DNA: TGTGCCAGCAGCTTTGGGACGGTTAGCAATCAGCCCCAGCATTTT.

V and J are TRBV10-3 and TRBJ1-1, with D possibly being TRBD1 (5 bases). The CDR3 runs to 13 residues. CDR1 and CDR2 from the germline V gene are ENHRY and SYGVKD. V was shortened by 10 bases and J by 0 bases, with 12 bases between the two germline ends. CDR3 nucleotide sequence: TGTGCCACTCTCCAGGGATTGAACACTGAAGCTTTCTTT. It yields the protein CATLQGLNTEAFF.

A remark on this clone: Other DNA sequences in this sample translate to the same CDR3. The rearrangement links TRBV5-1 to TRBJ1-2; no definite D call. The CDR3 extends over 12 amino acids. Trimming took 0 bases from V and 3 from J, leaving 3 bases between them. Germline lookup yields CDR1 SGHRS and CDR2 YFSETQ. DNA of the CDR3: TGCGCCAGCAGCTTGGAAGACTATGGCTACACCTTC. Translating gives CASSLEDYGYTF.

This clone was recorded once. The CDR3 spells CASSEAKGGIYEQYF. In DNA form, the CDR3 reads TGTGCCAGCAGTGAAGCCAAAGGGGGTATCTACGAGCAGTACTTC. The chain joins TRBV6-1 to TRBJ2-7; TRBD1 is a possible D gene (6 bases). The germline gives CDR1 MNHNS, CDR2 SASEGT. Trimming shortened V by 0 bases and J by 3 bases, and 12 bases separated the two germline ends. The CDR3 length is 15 residues.

The V call is TRBV6-6, the J call TRBJ1-3; D gene uncertain. CDR3 length: 14 residues. Trimming stripped 0 bases from V and 5 bases from J, with 8 bases between. Germline lookup yields CDR1 MNHNY and CDR2 SVGAGI (reference sequence). The CDR3 protein is CASSYSDERNTIYF. CDR3 nucleotides: TGTGCCAGCAGTTACTCGGACGAGAGAAACACCATATATTTT.

The chain links TRBV5-4 to TRBJ2-3, with unresolved D. V lost 3 bases to trimming and J lost 3 bases, with 14 bases between them. This CDR3 has 15 residues. The germline CDR1 and CDR2 sequences are SGHNT and YYREEE (reference sequence). CDR3 region: CASSSFWGGTDTQYF. The CDR3, as DNA: TGTGCCAGCAGCTCATTCTGGGGTGGGACAGATACGCAGTATTTT.

The V gene is TRBV6-5, the J gene TRBJ1-2; no clear D gene. CDR1 is MNHEY and CDR2 is SVGAGI in the germline V gene. V lost 5 bases, J lost 0 bases, and 7 bases lay in between. This CDR3 is 13 amino acids long. CDR3 residues: CASSPDPNYGYTF. In DNA, the CDR3 is TGTGCCAGCAGTCCAGACCCTAACTATGGCTACACCTTC.

The genes are TRBV30 and TRBJ1-5; TRBD1 might be the D (5 bases). The CDR3 covers 13 residues. The V end was cut by 1 base, the J end by 6 bases, with 10 bases between. The germline CDR1 and CDR2 sequences are GTSNPN and SVGIG (reference sequence). The DNA of the CDR3 is TGTGCCTGGAGTGGGGGGAGGACTCAGCCCCAGCATTTT. This encodes CAWSGGRTQPQHF.

The V call is TRBV5-1, the J call TRBJ1-2; D possibly corresponds to TRBD1 (6 bases). CDR1 and CDR2 from the germline V gene are SGHRS and YFSETQ. This CDR3 spans 15 amino acids. V was shortened by 4 bases and J by 6 bases, with 19 bases between the two germline ends. The chain's CDR3 is CASSREGDLLDGYTF. CDR3 in DNA: TGCGCCAGCAGCCGGGAGGGGGACCTCTTAGATGGCTACACCTTC.

The rearrangement joins TRBV30 to TRBJ2-5; 14 bases map to TRBD2. Germline CDR1 and CDR2: GTSNPN and SVGIG (reference sequence). Trimming at V came to 6 bases and at J to 5 bases, leaving 8 bases not matched to a gene. The CDR3 has 15 amino acids. CDR3 loop: CACKGTSGGGETQYF. The CDR3 nucleotides read TGTGCCTGCAAAGGGACTAGCGGGGGTGGGGAGACCCAGTACTTC.

This clone was detected once. In nucleotides, the CDR3 is TGTGCCAGCAGCAAAAGACAGGGGGGCACAGATACGCAGTATTTT. Translating gives CASSKRQGGTDTQYF. This chain connects TRBV11-2 to TRBJ2-3; 9 bases line up with TRBD1. Looked up from germline, CDR1 is SGHAT and CDR2 is FQNNGV. CDR3 length equals 15 residues. Trimming took 5 bases from V and 1 from J; bases not matched to a gene: 4.

The chain employs TRBV10-2 and TRBJ1-5, with a tentative D call TRBD1 (5 bases). Germline V gene data show CDR1 as WSHSY and CDR2 as SAAADI. The germline V and J ends were trimmed by 6 bases and 7 bases, with 19 bases remaining between them. This CDR3 has 15 residues. The CDR3 sequence: CASRDEAGAGQPQHF. DNA for the CDR3: TGCGCCAGCAGGGACGAGGCTGGGGCCGGGCAGCCCCAGCATTTT.

This chain links TRBV19 with TRBJ2-7, with a weak D call TRBD2 (5 bases). The CDR3 contains 14 residues. Deletions cut 8 bases from V and 2 bases from J, with 16 bases between. Germline CDR1 reads LNHDA; CDR2 reads SQIVND (reference sequence). The CDR3 DNA reads as TGTGCCAGTTCGCTCCAACTACTAGCCTACGAGCAGTACTTC. Residues: CASSLQLLAYEQYF.

The chain recombines TRBV30 with TRBJ1-2; D may be TRBD1 (6 bases). V gave up 1 base and J gave up 4 bases, with 7 bases separating them. The germline V gene encodes CDR1 GTSNPN and CDR2 SVGIG (reference sequence). The CDR3 runs to 12 residues. The CDR3 nucleotides read TGTGCCTGGAGTGGAGGGGGCTATGGCTACACCTTC. The encoded protein is CAWSGGGYGYTF.

The chain employs TRBV29-1 and TRBJ1-1; D ambiguous. V was trimmed by 6 bases and J by 4 bases, leaving 12 bases between them. Per germline, CDR1 SQVTM and CDR2 ANQGSEA. There are 12 residues in the CDR3. The CDR3 spells CSVKRGPTEAFF. The CDR3 bases are TGCAGCGTAAAAAGAGGGCCCACTGAAGCTTTCTTT.

V usage is TRBV30 and J usage is TRBJ2-2, with a possible D match to TRBD1 (5 bases). V gave up 4 bases and J gave up 5 bases, with 14 bases separating them. CDR3 length: 14 residues. From germline, CDR1 is GTSNPN and CDR2 SVGIG (reference sequence). The CDR3 here is CAWIRRGPTGELFF. The CDR3 region has the DNA TGTGCCTGGATCCGAAGGGGTCCTACCGGGGAGCTGTTTTTT.

This clone was picked up a small number of times. The V gene is TRBV10-3, the J gene TRBJ1-2; 11 bases agree with TRBD1. This CDR3 region has 16 residues. Germline CDR1 ENHRY, CDR2 SYGVKD. V lost 0 bases and J lost 1; bases outside the gene matches: 1. The CDR3 region has the DNA TGTGCCATCAGTGAGTCGGGGACAGGGGGTAACTATGGCTACACCTTC. Protein product: CAISESGTGGNYGYTF.

CDR3 coding DNA: TGTGCCAGCAGCGTAGAATTCGGGACTGAAGCTTTCTTT. Translated: CASSVEFGTEAFF. The J gene is TRBJ1-1, the V gene TRBV9, with unresolved D. The CDR3 length is 13 residues. Trimming left V 0 bases short and J 5 bases short, with 8 bases between. The V gene's germline CDR1 is SGDLS and CDR2 YYNGEE.

This chain joins TRBV7-6 and TRBJ1-6; D is possibly TRBD1 (6 bases). CDR1 is SGHVS and CDR2 is FNYEAQ in the germline V gene. The length of the CDR3 is 16 residues. V was cut by 1 base and J by 7 bases, with 14 bases left in between. The CDR3 reads CASSLEALTGNSPLHF. As DNA, the CDR3 is TGTGCCAGCAGCTTAGAGGCCTTGACAGGAAATTCACCCCTCCACTTT.

This chain links TRBV30 with TRBJ2-3; D unresolved. With 2 bases removed from V and 6 bases from J, the gap between germline ends came to 9 bases. In germline, CDR1 is GTSNPN, CDR2 SVGIG (reference sequence). CDR3 size: 12 residues. The DNA of the CDR3 is TGTGCCTGGAGTCCCGGCTCTGATACGCAGTATTTT. Its translation: CAWSPGSDTQYF.

The gene calls are TRBV5-1 and TRBJ2-5, with 11 bases matching TRBD2. CDR3 size: 17 residues. Germline CDR1 is SGHRS and CDR2 is YFSETQ. V lost 4 bases, J lost 0 bases, and 8 bases stayed unmatched. CDR3 amino acids: CASSLIPGLADQETQYF. In DNA form, the CDR3 reads TGCGCCAGCAGCCTGATTCCGGGACTAGCGGACCAAGAGACCCAGTACTTC.

This chain joins TRBV5-8 and TRBJ1-4, with 7 bases that match TRBD1. V shed 4 bases, J shed 3 bases, and the junction held 3 bases outside the gene matches. This CDR3 region has 14 residues. Germline V lookup: CDR1 SGHTS, CDR2 YDEGEE. The CDR3 DNA sequence: TGTGCCAGCAGCCGCGACAGGGCTAATGAAAAACTGTTTTTT. It specifies CASSRDRANEKLFF.

As regards this clone: The sample carries other DNA sequences with the same CDR3. The rearrangement uses TRBV7-9 and TRBJ1-5, with D hard to call. This CDR3 is 13 amino acids long. From germline, CDR1 is SEHNR and CDR2 FQNEAQ (reference sequence). V lost 5 bases, J lost 5 bases, and 10 bases lay in between. This CDR3 is CASSLSPDQPQHF. The CDR3 bases are TGTGCCAGCAGCCTTTCCCCGGATCAGCCCCAGCATTTT. The complete variable domain, with remaining parts taken from reference TRBV7-9 and TRBJ1-5, reads DTGVSQNPRHKITKRGQNVTFRCDPISEHNRLYWYRQTLGQGPEFLTYFQNEAQLEKSRLLSDRFSAERPKGSFSTLEIQRTEQGDSAMYLCASSLSPDQPQHFGDGTRLSIL.

This rearrangement joins TRBV30 to TRBJ1-1, with D possibly being TRBD1 (5 bases). The CDR3 extends over 13 amino acids. Germline loops: CDR1 GTSNPN, CDR2 SVGIG (reference sequence). The germline V and J ends were trimmed by 0 bases and 4 bases, with 9 bases remaining between them. The CDR3 protein is CAWSVGRATEAFF. CDR3 in DNA: TGTGCCTGGAGTGTAGGCAGGGCCACTGAAGCTTTCTTT.

This clone was seen at least ten times. The rearrangement joins TRBV4-3 to TRBJ1-2; D gene ambiguous. The CDR3 covers 13 residues. CDR1 and CDR2 (germline): LGHNA, YSLEER. Trimming stripped 1 base from V and 1 base from J, with 4 bases between. CDR3 in DNA: TGCGCCAGCAGCCAAGGAGTTAACTATGGCTACACCTTC. It encodes CASSQGVNYGYTF.

This clone came up many times. Other nucleotide sequences from this sample produce the same CDR3. The chain couples TRBV19 to TRBJ1-5; D is perhaps TRBD1 (5 bases). The CDR3 has 13 amino acids. V lost 1 base and J 4 bases, leaving 5 bases between the germline ends. Germline loops: CDR1 LNHDA, CDR2 SQIVND (reference sequence). The CDR3: CASSIAGNQPQHF. The CDR3 nucleotides read TGTGCCAGTAGTATAGCAGGGAATCAGCCCCAGCATTTT.

This chain uses TRBV2 with TRBJ1-1; D call uncertain. The V end was cut by 8 bases, the J end by 1 base, with 20 bases between. CDR1 SNHLY and CDR2 FYNNEI come from the germline V gene. The CDR3 extends over 16 amino acids. The CDR3 loop is CASRPSTAVPNTEAFF. DNA for the CDR3: TGTGCCAGCCGACCTTCCACAGCGGTACCGAACACTGAAGCTTTCTTT.

The genes are TRBV15 and TRBJ1-2, with no clear D. The germline CDR1 and CDR2 sequences are LNHNV and YYDKDF (reference sequence). V shed 4 bases and J shed 0 bases, with 9 bases lying between them. This CDR3 is 14 amino acids long. The CDR3, as DNA: TGTGCCACCAGCATGCCGCGCGCTAACTATGGCTACACCTTC. This gives the protein CATSMPRANYGYTF.

V gene TRBV11-2 combines with J gene TRBJ2-2, with 7 bases matching TRBD1. Germline values: CDR1 SGHAT, CDR2 FQNNGV. CDR3 length: 15 residues. J lost 2 bases, V lost 4 bases, and 4 bases had no gene match. Here the CDR3 reads CASSSGQSNTGELFF. CDR3 coding DNA: TGTGCCAGCAGCTCGGGACAGTCTAACACCGGGGAGCTGTTTTTT.

The chain links TRBV7-9 to TRBJ1-1, with D maybe TRBD1 (6 bases). The germline V gene encodes CDR1 SEHNR and CDR2 FQNEAQ (reference sequence). There are 14 residues in the CDR3. V was shortened by 1 base and J by 4 bases, with 10 bases between the two germline ends. The CDR3 DNA is TGTGCCAGCAGCTTAGAAGGGGGGCCCACTGAAGCTTTCTTT. Protein product: CASSLEGGPTEAFF.